Each of the 20 T cell receptor beta chains below was sequenced from the same sample in a study of early stage breast cancer tumors. This table comes from immunoSEQ multiplex PCR, and its TCRdb copy is limited to in-frame clones, with some not included. The sample has about 51,000 clones; around 80% are singletons. Sequences were obtained from blood. All receptors derive from a person aged 35 to 50 with breast cancer.

The chain is built from TRBV2 and TRBJ2-1; D remains ambiguous. The V end was cut by 3 bases, the J end by 7 bases, with 10 bases between. Germline V gives CDR1 SNHLY, CDR2 FYNNEI. The CDR3 runs to 13 residues. CDR3 DNA sequence: TGTGCCAGCAGTGAGTCCCTGATGAATGAGCAGTTCTTC. Residues: CASSESLMNEQFF.

V is TRBV11-3 and J is TRBJ2-7, with 7 nucleotides matching TRBD2. V was pared by 0 bases and J by 0 bases, with 5 bases of the junction left unmatched. The CDR3 sequence is 16 residues long. CDR1 is SGHNT and CDR2 is YENEEA in the germline V gene. The DNA of the CDR3 is TGTGCCAGCAGCTTAGATCGCGGGAGTTACTCCTACGAGCAGTACTTC. It translates to CASSLDRGSYSYEQYF.

The rearrangement joins TRBV18 to TRBJ2-5, with D unclear. The length of the CDR3 is 11 residues. V was clipped by 5 bases and J by 7 bases, with 8 bases between them. From germline, CDR1 is KGHSH and CDR2 LQKENI. In nucleotides, the CDR3 is TGTGCCAGCTCATCCATTCTGACCCAGTACTTC. Translated: CASSSILTQYF.

V usage is TRBV30 and J usage is TRBJ1-3; D perhaps matches TRBD1 (5 bases). CDR1 is GTSNPN, CDR2 SVGIG, per germline (reference sequence). CDR3 length: 15 amino acids. V shed 1 base and J shed 5 bases, with 15 bases lying between them. The CDR3 is CAWSATRLGRNTIYF. The CDR3 DNA reads TGTGCCTGGAGTGCTACGAGGTTGGGACGAAACACCATATATTTT.

The J gene is TRBJ2-5, the V gene TRBV19; unclear D gene. Germline V gives CDR1 LNHDA, CDR2 SQIVND (reference sequence). V gave up 6 bases and J gave up 5 bases, with 16 bases separating them. This CDR3 has 14 residues. Here the CDR3 reads CASRMGTALETQYF. As DNA, the CDR3 is TGTGCCAGTAGGATGGGCACTGCCTTGGAGACCCAGTACTTC.

A few counts support this clone. The CDR3, as DNA: TGTGCCAGCAGGAATATGGCTGCTAACTATGGCTACACCTTC. Translated, it gives CASRNMAANYGYTF. This sequence joins TRBV2 and TRBJ1-2; D unclear. Trimming cost V 6 bases and J 0 bases, with 11 bases left between them. Looked up from germline, CDR1 is SNHLY and CDR2 is FYNNEI. The CDR3 is 14 amino acids.

This rearrangement joins TRBV4-1 to TRBJ2-1; 10 bases align to TRBD2. CDR1 and CDR2 (germline): MGHRA, YSYEKL. Germline trimming cut 0 bases from V and 6 bases from J; bases unmatched to any gene: 14. This CDR3 is 19 amino acids long. CDR3 in amino acids: CASSQENGAAGGVGNEQFF. Written as DNA, the CDR3 is TGCGCCAGCAGCCAAGAAAATGGTGCAGCGGGAGGGGTCGGCAATGAGCAGTTCTTC.

The chain carries TRBV6-4 and TRBJ2-3; 8 nucleotides align to TRBD2. Per the germline V gene, CDR1 is MRHNA and CDR2 is SNTAGT. The CDR3 runs to 14 residues. J was trimmed by 11 bases and V by 2 bases; bases with no gene match: 9. In DNA form, the CDR3 reads TGTGCCAGCAGTGACCTAGCGGGCTCGGGGAAGCAGTATTTT. Its translation is CASSDLAGSGKQYF.

The rearrangement joins TRBV7-8 to TRBJ2-1, with D perhaps being TRBD1 or TRBD2 (5 bases each). V was clipped by 5 bases and J by 0 bases, with 17 bases between them. The germline V gene encodes CDR1 SGHVS and CDR2 FQNEAQ. The length of the CDR3 is 17 residues. The CDR3 region is CASSNRGSRSSYNEQFF. Written as DNA, the CDR3 is TGTGCCAGCAGCAACCGGGGCAGTAGGAGCTCCTACAATGAGCAGTTCTTC.

The V gene is TRBV7-9, the J gene TRBJ1-2; 8 bases line up with TRBD1. The CDR3 sequence is 15 residues long. V gave up 2 bases and J gave up 7 bases; unmatched junction bases: 9. Germline V gives CDR1 SEHNR, CDR2 FQNEAQ (reference sequence). In DNA, the CDR3 is TGTGCCAGCAGCTTACTCAGTCAGGGGGCAGGTGGCTACACCTTC. Its protein product is CASSLLSQGAGGYTF.

V gene TRBV14 combines with J gene TRBJ2-3; D ambiguous. This CDR3 comprises 13 residues. The germline CDR1 and CDR2 sequences are SGHDN and FVKESK. Trimming left V 0 bases short and J 5 bases short, with 6 bases between. The CDR3: CASSQESLDTQYF. Here the CDR3 DNA reads TGTGCCAGCAGCCAAGAGAGCCTAGATACGCAGTATTTT.

The chain carries TRBV6-5 and TRBJ2-7; D possibly corresponds to TRBD2 (6 bases). This CDR3 is built from 15 residues. Germline V gives CDR1 MNHEY, CDR2 SVGAGI. V lost 4 bases, J lost 2 bases, and 15 bases lay in between. CDR3 region: CASSWRGDIAYEQYF. In nucleotides, the CDR3 is TGTGCCAGCAGTTGGCGGGGCGATATCGCCTACGAGCAGTACTTC.

V is TRBV5-1 and J is TRBJ1-2; maybe TRBD1 (5 bases). The germline gives CDR1 SGHRS, CDR2 YFSETQ. The CDR3 consists of 13 residues. V was trimmed by 3 bases and J by 2 bases, leaving 8 bases between them. CDR3 sequence: CASSSTDNYGYTF. The DNA for the CDR3 is TGCGCCAGCAGCTCGACAGACAACTATGGCTACACCTTC.

The chain combines TRBV6-5 with TRBJ1-1, with D possibly matching TRBD1 (6 bases). Germline CDR1 MNHEY, CDR2 SVGAGI. Trimming took 2 bases from V and 5 from J, leaving 9 bases between them. CDR3 length: 13 amino acids. The CDR3 is CASSYVGGTEAFF. CDR3 nucleotide sequence: TGTGCCAGCAGTTACGTAGGGGGAACTGAAGCTTTCTTT.

The rearrangement links TRBV29-1 to TRBJ2-5, with 9 nucleotides matching TRBD2. CDR3 length: 13 residues. Germline lookup yields CDR1 SQVTM and CDR2 ANQGSEA. Germline trimming cut 4 bases from V and 4 bases from J; bases unmatched to any gene: 4. The CDR3 DNA follows: TGCAGCGTTGGGGGACTAGCAGGAGAGACCCAGTACTTC. Its translation: CSVGGLAGETQYF.

This clone was detected once. The rearrangement links TRBV7-3 to TRBJ2-2; 9 positions agree with TRBD2. There are 13 residues in the CDR3. J gave up 3 bases and V 8 bases, and 1 base lay outside the gene matches. Germline V gene lookup returns CDR1 SGHTA and CDR2 FQGTGA. Here the CDR3 DNA reads TGTGCCAGCCAGCGGGAGGACACCGGGGAGCTGTTTTTT. Its protein product is CASQREDTGELFF.

The V call is TRBV28, the J call TRBJ2-7, with D perhaps matching TRBD2 (5 bases). The germline gives CDR1 MDHEN, CDR2 SYDVKM. CDR3 size: 13 residues. The CDR3: CALTGRGTYEQYF. The CDR3 nucleotides read TGTGCTCTTACTGGGAGAGGGACCTACGAGCAGTACTTC.

The rearrangement joins TRBV15 to TRBJ2-1; TRBD2 matches at 15 bases. The CDR3 spans 15 residues. The V segment lost 1 base and the J segment 10 bases; nucleotides outside the gene matches: 2. Germline CDR1 LNHNV, CDR2 YYDKDF (reference sequence). For the CDR3, the DNA is TGTGCCACCAGCAGAGGAGGACTAGCGGGAGGGGAGCAGTTCTTC. Protein: CATSRGGLAGGEQFF.

The chain employs TRBV30 and TRBJ1-4, with a possible D match to TRBD1 (6 bases). Trimming stripped 3 bases from V and 4 bases from J, with 9 bases between. The CDR3 totals 13 residues. Germline V gives CDR1 GTSNPN, CDR2 SVGIG (reference sequence). The CDR3 here is CAWSRGVNEKLFF. CDR3 in DNA: TGTGCCTGGAGCAGGGGCGTTAATGAAAAACTGTTTTTT.

This clone appeared a few times. J is TRBJ1-5 and V is TRBV30; possibly TRBD1 for D (6 bases). This CDR3 has 13 amino acids. V shed 1 base and J shed 3 bases, with 7 bases lying between them. Germline V lookup: CDR1 GTSNPN, CDR2 SVGIG (reference sequence). CDR3 DNA: TGTGCCTGGAGTGGACAGGTCAATCAGCCCCAGCATTTT. It translates to CAWSGQVNQPQHF.